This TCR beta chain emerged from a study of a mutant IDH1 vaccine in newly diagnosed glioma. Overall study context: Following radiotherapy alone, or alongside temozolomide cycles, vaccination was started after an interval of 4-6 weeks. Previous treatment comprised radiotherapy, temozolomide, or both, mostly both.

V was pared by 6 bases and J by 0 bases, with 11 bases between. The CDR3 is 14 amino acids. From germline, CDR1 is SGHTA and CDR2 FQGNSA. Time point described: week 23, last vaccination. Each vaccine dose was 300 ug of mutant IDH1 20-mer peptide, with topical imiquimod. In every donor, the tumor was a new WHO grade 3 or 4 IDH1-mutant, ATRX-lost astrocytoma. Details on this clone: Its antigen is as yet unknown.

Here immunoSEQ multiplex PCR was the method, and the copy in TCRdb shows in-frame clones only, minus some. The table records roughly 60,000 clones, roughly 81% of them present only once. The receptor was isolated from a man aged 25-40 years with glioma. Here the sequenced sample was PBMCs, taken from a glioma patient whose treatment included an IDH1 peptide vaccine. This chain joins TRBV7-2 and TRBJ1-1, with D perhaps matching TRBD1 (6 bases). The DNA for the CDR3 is TGTGCCAGCAGACAGGGCCCAGTGAACACTGAAGCTTTCTTT. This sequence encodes CASRQGPVNTEAFF.